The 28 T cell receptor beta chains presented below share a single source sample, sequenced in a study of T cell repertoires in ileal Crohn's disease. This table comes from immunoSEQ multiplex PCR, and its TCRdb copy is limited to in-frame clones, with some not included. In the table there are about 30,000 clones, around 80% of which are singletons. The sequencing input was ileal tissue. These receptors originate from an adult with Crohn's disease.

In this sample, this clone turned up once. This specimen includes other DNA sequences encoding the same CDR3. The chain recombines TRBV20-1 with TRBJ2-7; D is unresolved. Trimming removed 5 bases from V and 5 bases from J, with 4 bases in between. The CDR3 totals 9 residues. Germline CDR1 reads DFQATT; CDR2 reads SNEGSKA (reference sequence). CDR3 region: CSAGHEQYF. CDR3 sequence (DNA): TGCAGTGCTGGGCACGAGCAGTACTTC.

The CDR3 loop reads CASSKGSGANVLTF. The CDR3 coding sequence is TGTGCCAGCAGCAAGGGGTCTGGGGCCAACGTCCTGACTTTC. J is TRBJ2-6 and V is TRBV2, with D possibly TRBD1 on 5 matching bases. The ends were cut back, 6 bases at V and 1 base at J, with 7 bases in the middle. Germline V gene lookup returns CDR1 SNHLY and CDR2 FYNNEI. CDR3 size: 14 residues.

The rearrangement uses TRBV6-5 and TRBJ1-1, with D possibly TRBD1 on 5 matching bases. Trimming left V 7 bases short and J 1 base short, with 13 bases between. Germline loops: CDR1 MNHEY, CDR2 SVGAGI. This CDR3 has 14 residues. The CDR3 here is CASTSPGQNTEAFF. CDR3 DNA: TGTGCCAGCACCTCCCCCGGACAGAACACTGAAGCTTTCTTT.

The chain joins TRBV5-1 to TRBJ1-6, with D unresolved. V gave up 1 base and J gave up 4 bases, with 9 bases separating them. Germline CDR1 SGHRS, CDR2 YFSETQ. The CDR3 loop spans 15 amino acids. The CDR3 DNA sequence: TGCGCCAGCAGCTTGCACAGAGGGTATAATTCACCCCTCCACTTT. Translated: CASSLHRGYNSPLHF.

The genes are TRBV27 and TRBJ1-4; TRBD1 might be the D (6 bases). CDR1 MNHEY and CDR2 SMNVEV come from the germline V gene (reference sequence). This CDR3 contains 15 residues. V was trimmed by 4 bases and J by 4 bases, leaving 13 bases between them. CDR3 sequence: CASSYLQGFNEKLFF. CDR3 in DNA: TGTGCCAGCAGTTACCTACAGGGCTTTAATGAAAAACTGTTTTTT. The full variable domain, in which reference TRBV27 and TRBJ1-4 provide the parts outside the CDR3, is EAQVTQNPRYLITVTGKKLTVTCSQNMNHEYMSWYRQDPGLGLRQIYYSMNVEVTDKGDVPEGYKVSRKEKRNFPLILESPSPNQTSLYFCASSYLQGFNEKLFFGSGTQLSVL.

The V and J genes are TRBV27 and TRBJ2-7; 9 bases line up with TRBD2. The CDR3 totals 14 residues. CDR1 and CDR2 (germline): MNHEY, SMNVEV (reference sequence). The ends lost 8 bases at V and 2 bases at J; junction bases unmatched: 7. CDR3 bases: TGTGCCAGCCGCAAACTAGCGGGTCCCTACGAGCAGTACTTC. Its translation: CASRKLAGPYEQYF.

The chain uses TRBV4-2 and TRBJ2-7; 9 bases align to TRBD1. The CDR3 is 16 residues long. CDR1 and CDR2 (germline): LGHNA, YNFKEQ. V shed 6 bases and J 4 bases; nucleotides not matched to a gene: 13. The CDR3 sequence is CASSPNPGTGLYEQYF. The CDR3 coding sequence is TGTGCCAGCAGTCCCAACCCCGGGACAGGGCTATACGAGCAGTACTTC.

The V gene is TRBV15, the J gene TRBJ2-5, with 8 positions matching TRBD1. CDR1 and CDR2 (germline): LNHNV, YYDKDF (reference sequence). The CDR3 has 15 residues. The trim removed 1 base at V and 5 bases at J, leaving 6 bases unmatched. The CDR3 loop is CATSRGQGRWETQYF. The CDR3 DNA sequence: TGTGCCACCAGCAGAGGACAGGGGAGGTGGGAGACCCAGTACTTC.

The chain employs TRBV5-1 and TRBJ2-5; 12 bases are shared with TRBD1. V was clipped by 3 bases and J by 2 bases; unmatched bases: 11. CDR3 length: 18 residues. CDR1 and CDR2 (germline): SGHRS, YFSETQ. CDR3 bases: TGCGCCAGCAGCTGGCGGGCGCCGGGACAGGGGGCACAAGAGACCCAGTACTTC. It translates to CASSWRAPGQGAQETQYF.

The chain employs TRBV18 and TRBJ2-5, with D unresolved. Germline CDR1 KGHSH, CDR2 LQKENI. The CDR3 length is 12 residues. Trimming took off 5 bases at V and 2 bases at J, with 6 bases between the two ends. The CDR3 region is CASSDWQETQYF. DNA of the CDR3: TGTGCCAGCTCAGACTGGCAAGAGACCCAGTACTTC.

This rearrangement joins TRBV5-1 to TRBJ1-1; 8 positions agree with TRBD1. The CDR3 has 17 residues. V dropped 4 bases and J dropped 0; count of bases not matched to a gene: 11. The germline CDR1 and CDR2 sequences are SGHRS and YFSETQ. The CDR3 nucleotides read TGCGCCAGCAGCACAACAGGGGGGGCCCTACTGAACACTGAAGCTTTCTTT. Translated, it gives CASSTTGGALLNTEAFF.

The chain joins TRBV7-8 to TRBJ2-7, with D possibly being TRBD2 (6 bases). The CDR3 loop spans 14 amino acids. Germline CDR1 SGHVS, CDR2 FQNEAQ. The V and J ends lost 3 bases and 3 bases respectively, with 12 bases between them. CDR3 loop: CASSFLARDYEQYF. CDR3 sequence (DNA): TGTGCCAGCAGCTTTCTAGCGCGAGACTACGAGCAGTACTTC.

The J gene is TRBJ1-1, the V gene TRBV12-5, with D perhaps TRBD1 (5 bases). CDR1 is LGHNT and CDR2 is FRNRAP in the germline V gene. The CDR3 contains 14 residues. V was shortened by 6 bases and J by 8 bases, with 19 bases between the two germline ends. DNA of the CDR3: TGTGCTAGTGGCTCCCCTTTAGGGGCCAGCGAAGCTTTCTTT. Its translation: CASGSPLGASEAFF.

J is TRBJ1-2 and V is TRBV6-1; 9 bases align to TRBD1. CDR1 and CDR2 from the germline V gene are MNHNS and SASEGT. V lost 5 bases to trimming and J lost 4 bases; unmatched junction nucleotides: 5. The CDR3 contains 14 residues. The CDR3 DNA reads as TGTGCCAGCAGTCGGACAGGGGACTCCTATGGCTACACCTTC. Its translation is CASSRTGDSYGYTF.

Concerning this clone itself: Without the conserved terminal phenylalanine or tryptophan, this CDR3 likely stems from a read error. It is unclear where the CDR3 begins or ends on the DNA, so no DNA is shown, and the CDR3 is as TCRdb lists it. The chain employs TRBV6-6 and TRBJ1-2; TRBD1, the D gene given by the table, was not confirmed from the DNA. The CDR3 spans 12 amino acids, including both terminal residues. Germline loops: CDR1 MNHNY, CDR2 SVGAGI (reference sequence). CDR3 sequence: CASSPGGQERVH.

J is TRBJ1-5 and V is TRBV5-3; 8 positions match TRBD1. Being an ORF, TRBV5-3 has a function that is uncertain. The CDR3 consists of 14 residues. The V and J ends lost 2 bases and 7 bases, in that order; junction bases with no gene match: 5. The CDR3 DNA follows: TGTGCCAGAAGCTTAGGACAGGGCCTACAGCCCCAGCATTTT. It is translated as CARSLGQGLQPQHF.

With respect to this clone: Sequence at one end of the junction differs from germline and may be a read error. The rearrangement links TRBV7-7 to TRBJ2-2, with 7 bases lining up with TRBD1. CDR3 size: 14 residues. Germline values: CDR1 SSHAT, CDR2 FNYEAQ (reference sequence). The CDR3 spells CASSFTGESGELFF. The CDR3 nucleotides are TGTGCTAGCAGCTTTACAGGGGAATCCGGGGAGCTGTTTTTT.

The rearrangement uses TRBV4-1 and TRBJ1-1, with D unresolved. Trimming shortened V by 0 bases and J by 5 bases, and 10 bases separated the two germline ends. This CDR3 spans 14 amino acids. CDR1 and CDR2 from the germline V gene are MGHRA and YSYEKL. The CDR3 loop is CASSQETGWTEAFF. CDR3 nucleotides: TGCGCCAGCAGCCAAGAGACGGGTTGGACTGAAGCTTTCTTT.

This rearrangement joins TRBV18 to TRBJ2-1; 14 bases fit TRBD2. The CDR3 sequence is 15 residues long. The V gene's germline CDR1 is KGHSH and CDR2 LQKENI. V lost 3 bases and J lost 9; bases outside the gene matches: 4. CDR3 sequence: CASSPGLAGVSEQFF. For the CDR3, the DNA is TGTGCCAGCTCACCGGGACTAGCGGGGGTCTCTGAGCAGTTCTTC.

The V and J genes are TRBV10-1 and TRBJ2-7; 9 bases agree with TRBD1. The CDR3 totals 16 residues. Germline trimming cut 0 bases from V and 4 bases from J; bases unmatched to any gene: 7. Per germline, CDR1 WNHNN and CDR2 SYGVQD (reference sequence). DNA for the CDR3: TGCGCCAGCAGTGAGTCGAGGGGACAGGGATTTTACGAGCAGTACTTC. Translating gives CASSESRGQGFYEQYF.

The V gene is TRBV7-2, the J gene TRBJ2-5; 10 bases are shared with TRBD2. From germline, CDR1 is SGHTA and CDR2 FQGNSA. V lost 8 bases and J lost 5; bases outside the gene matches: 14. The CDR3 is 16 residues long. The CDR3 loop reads CASSRRGLATRETQYF. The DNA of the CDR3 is TGTGCCAGCTCCCGGAGGGGACTAGCGACTAGGGAGACCCAGTACTTC.

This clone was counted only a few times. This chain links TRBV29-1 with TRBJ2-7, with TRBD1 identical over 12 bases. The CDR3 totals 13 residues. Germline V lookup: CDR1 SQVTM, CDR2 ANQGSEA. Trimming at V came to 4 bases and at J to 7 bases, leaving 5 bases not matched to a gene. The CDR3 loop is CSVGGQGAREQYF. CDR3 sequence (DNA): TGCAGCGTTGGGGGACAGGGGGCGCGGGAGCAGTACTTC.

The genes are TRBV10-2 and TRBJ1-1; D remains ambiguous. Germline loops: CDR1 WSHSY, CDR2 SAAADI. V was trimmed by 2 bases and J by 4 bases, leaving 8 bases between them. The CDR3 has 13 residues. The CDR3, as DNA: TGCGCCAGCAGTGAGATGGCAGGCACTGAAGCTTTCTTT. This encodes CASSEMAGTEAFF.

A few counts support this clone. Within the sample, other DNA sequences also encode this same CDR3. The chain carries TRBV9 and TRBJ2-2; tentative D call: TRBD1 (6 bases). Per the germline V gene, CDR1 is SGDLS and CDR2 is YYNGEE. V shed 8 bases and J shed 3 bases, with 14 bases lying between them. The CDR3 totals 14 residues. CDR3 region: CASSGQGYTGELFF. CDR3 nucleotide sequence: TGTGCCAGTTCCGGGCAGGGGTACACCGGGGAGCTGTTTTTT. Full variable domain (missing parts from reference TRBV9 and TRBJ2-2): DSGVTQTPKHLITATGQRVTLRCSPRSGDLSVYWYQQSLDQGLQFLIQYYNGEERAKGNILERFSAQQFPDLHSELNLSSLELGDSALYFCASSGQGYTGELFFGEGSRLTVL.

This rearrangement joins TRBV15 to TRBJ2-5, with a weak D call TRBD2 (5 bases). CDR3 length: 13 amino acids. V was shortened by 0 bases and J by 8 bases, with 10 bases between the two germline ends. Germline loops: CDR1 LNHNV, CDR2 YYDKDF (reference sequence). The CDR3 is CATSRDEGTTQYF. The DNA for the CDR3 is TGTGCCACCAGCAGAGATGAGGGAACAACCCAGTACTTC.

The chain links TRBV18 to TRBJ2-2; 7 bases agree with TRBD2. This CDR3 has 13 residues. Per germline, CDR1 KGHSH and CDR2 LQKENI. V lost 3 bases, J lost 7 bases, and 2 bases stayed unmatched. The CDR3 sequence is CASSPQRGGELFF. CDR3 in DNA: TGTGCCAGCTCACCGCAGCGGGGCGGGGAGCTGTTTTTT.

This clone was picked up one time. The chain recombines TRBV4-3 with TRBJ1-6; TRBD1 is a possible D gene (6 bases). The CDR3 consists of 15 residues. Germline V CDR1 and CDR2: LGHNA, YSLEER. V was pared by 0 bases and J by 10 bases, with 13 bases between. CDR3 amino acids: CASSQEWTVRSPLHF. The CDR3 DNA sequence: TGCGCCAGCAGCCAAGAGTGGACAGTAAGGTCACCCCTCCACTTT.

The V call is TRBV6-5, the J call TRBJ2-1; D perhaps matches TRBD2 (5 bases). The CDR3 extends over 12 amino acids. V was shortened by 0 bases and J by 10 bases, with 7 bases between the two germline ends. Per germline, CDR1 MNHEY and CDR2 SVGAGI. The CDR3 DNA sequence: TGTGCCAGCAGTTACTCCCCGGGGGAGCAGTTCTTC. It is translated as CASSYSPGEQFF.